Following are 29 T cell receptor beta chains from one sample sequenced in a study of T cell responses to AZD1222 COVID-19 vaccine. The repertoire was sequenced with immunoSEQ multiplex PCR; TCRdb's copy has only in-frame clones and lacks some. Of some 120,000 clones in the sample, approximately 90% were seen once. Sequenced material: peripheral blood, taken on day 0 of AZD1222 vaccination. These receptors were taken from an adult in good health.

The chain employs TRBV2 and TRBJ2-7, with D unresolved. Germline V gene sequence: CDR1 SNHLY, CDR2 FYNNEI. Between the trimmed V and J ends, which lost 7 bases and 0 bases, there was a span of 13 bases. The CDR3 has 14 amino acids. The DNA of the CDR3 is TGTGCCAGCAACGACTTCCAGGCCTCCTACGAGCAGTACTTC. Protein product: CASNDFQASYEQYF.

The gene calls are TRBV27 and TRBJ2-1, with 11 bases aligning to TRBD2. The CDR3 spans 16 residues. Germline assignment: CDR1 MNHEY and CDR2 SMNVEV (reference sequence). V shed 9 bases and J 7 bases; nucleotides not matched to a gene: 14. In DNA form, the CDR3 reads TGTGCCAGTAGTGGATTTGGTAGCGGGAGGGCTAATGAGCAGTTCTTC. This gives the protein CASSGFGSGRANEQFF.

V gene TRBV15 combines with J gene TRBJ2-3, with D hard to call. The V end was cut by 2 bases, the J end by 4 bases, with 10 bases between. The CDR3 length is 14 residues. Germline lookup yields CDR1 LNHNV and CDR2 YYDKDF (reference sequence). CDR3 loop: CATSRQSLADTQYF. In DNA form, the CDR3 reads TGTGCCACCAGCAGACAGAGTTTAGCAGATACGCAGTATTTT.

This chain links TRBV5-1 with TRBJ1-1; D unresolved. The V gene's germline CDR1 is SGHRS and CDR2 YFSETQ. The CDR3 is made up of 13 amino acids. The V end lost 0 bases, the J end lost 8 bases, and 11 bases lay between the germline ends. The CDR3 DNA follows: TGCGCCAGCAGCTTGGCACAGAAAGCGGAAGCTTTCTTT. Its translation: CASSLAQKAEAFF.

V and J are TRBV18 and TRBJ1-1; 8 bases align to TRBD1. CDR1 is KGHSH, CDR2 LQKENI, per germline. Trimming took 2 bases from V and 2 from J; bases not matched to a gene: 1. The CDR3 has 14 amino acids. The CDR3 bases are TGTGCCAGCTCACCAGACAGGGGTAACACTGAAGCTTTCTTT. Translation: CASSPDRGNTEAFF.

This chain joins TRBV29-1 and TRBJ1-2; 9 bases match TRBD1. The germline V gene has CDR1 SQVTM and CDR2 ANQGSEA. The CDR3 contains 13 residues. The ends lost 6 bases at V and 8 bases at J; junction bases unmatched: 10. The DNA for the CDR3 is TGCAGCGTGCCCACAGGGGGCTTGGGGGGCTACACCTTC. This sequence encodes CSVPTGGLGGYTF.

The chain joins TRBV7-3 to TRBJ2-2; tentative D call: TRBD2 (6 bases). Looked up from germline, CDR1 is SGHTA and CDR2 is FQGTGA. This CDR3 is built from 14 residues. The ends were cut back, 2 bases at V and 5 bases at J, with 9 bases in the middle. As DNA, the CDR3 is TGTGCCAGCAGCTTAGCGGGGCGGACCGGGGAGCTGTTTTTT. Its translation: CASSLAGRTGELFF.

CDR3 residues: CASSRTGGYSNYGYTF. The CDR3 DNA is TGTGCCAGTAGTCGAACAGGGGGCTATTCTAACTATGGCTACACCTTC. This chain connects TRBV19 to TRBJ1-2; 9 positions match TRBD1. Trimming removed 5 bases from V and 0 bases from J; junction bases left unmatched: 7. This CDR3 region has 16 residues. CDR1 is LNHDA, CDR2 SQIVND, per germline (reference sequence).

This sequence joins TRBV9 and TRBJ2-7, with no clear D. The CDR3 loop spans 15 amino acids. Trimming stripped 4 bases from V and 2 bases from J, with 16 bases between. Germline V gene lookup returns CDR1 SGDLS and CDR2 YYNGEE. The CDR3 DNA reads TGTGCCAGCAGCCCCCGTGAGTCGTCAGCCTACGAGCAGTACTTC. Amino acids: CASSPRESSAYEQYF.

The chain combines TRBV5-1 with TRBJ1-5; D perhaps matches TRBD1 (5 bases). CDR1 and CDR2 (germline): SGHRS, YFSETQ. Trimming took 0 bases from V and 3 from J, leaving 19 bases between them. CDR3 length: 18 amino acids. The CDR3 DNA reads as TGCGCCAGCAGCTTGGAGGCTGTTGGGGCGCCCCCCAATCAGCCCCAGCATTTT. Amino acids: CASSLEAVGAPPNQPQHF. Complete variable domain (other parts from reference TRBV5-1 and TRBJ1-5): KAGVTQTPRYLIKTRGQQVTLSCSPISGHRSVSWYQQTPGQGLQFLFEYFSETQRNKGNFPGRFSGRQFSNSRSEMNVSTLELGDSALYLCASSLEAVGAPPNQPQHFGDGTRLSIL.

This rearrangement joins TRBV2 to TRBJ2-7; 8 positions match TRBD1. V trimming: 4 bases; J trimming: 1 base; junction bases outside the gene matches: 6. Germline V gene lookup returns CDR1 SNHLY and CDR2 FYNNEI. This CDR3 contains 15 residues. The CDR3 reads CASSGGTGRSYEQYF. The CDR3 nucleotides read TGTGCCAGCAGTGGAGGGACAGGTAGATCCTACGAGCAGTACTTC.

There are a few counts of this clone. CDR3: CASSERTGDTGELFF. DNA of the CDR3: TGTGCCAGCAGTGAACGGACAGGGGACACCGGGGAGCTGTTTTTT. The rearrangement links TRBV6-4 to TRBJ2-2; 9 bases line up with TRBD1. Trimming removed 3 bases from V and 3 bases from J; junction bases left unmatched: 2. CDR1 and CDR2 (germline): MRHNA, SNTAGT. The CDR3 consists of 15 residues.

The genes are TRBV30 and TRBJ2-3; TRBD2 aligns across 12 bases. Germline CDR1 and CDR2: GTSNPN and SVGIG (reference sequence). V lost 0 bases to trimming and J lost 2 bases; unmatched junction nucleotides: 15. CDR3 length: 20 amino acids. This CDR3 is CAWSVYTGLAGGGHTDTQYF. The CDR3 DNA reads as TGTGCCTGGAGTGTATATACAGGGCTAGCGGGAGGGGGGCACACAGATACGCAGTATTTT.

The chain carries TRBV2 and TRBJ1-4, with D hard to call. The CDR3 spans 15 residues. CDR1 is SNHLY and CDR2 is FYNNEI in the germline V gene. The V gene lost 8 bases and the J gene lost 0 bases, with 13 bases spanning the gap. The CDR3 DNA sequence: TGTGCCAGCCGTGGGTGGGATGCAACTAATGAAAAACTGTTTTTT. It is translated as CASRGWDATNEKLFF. Full variable domain (outside the CDR3, taken from reference TRBV2 and TRBJ1-4): EPEVTQTPSHQVTQMGQEVILRCVPISNHLYFYWYRQILGQKVEFLVSFYNNEISEKSEIFDDQFSVERPDGSNFTLKIRSTKLEDSAMYFCASRGWDATNEKLFFGSGTQLSVL.

This sequence joins TRBV4-3 and TRBJ2-5; 11 bases line up with TRBD1. Germline V gene data show CDR1 as LGHNA and CDR2 as YSLEER. V was clipped by 3 bases and J by 2 bases; unmatched bases: 2. CDR3 length: 15 residues. The CDR3 nucleotides read TGCGCCAGCAGCCAGGGACAGGGGGTACAAGAGACCCAGTACTTC. It specifies CASSQGQGVQETQYF.

The J gene is TRBJ1-1, the V gene TRBV18; TRBD1 matches 9 bases. The junction had 3 bases not matched to a gene; V was cut back by 3 bases and J by 4 bases. Germline CDR1 is KGHSH and CDR2 is LQKENI. The CDR3 has 14 residues. CDR3 in DNA: TGTGCCAGCTCACCGGGACAGGGCAGCACTGAAGCTTTCTTT. Encoded protein: CASSPGQGSTEAFF.

The chain joins TRBV6-6 to TRBJ2-7; TRBD1 is a possible D gene (6 bases). V was cut by 8 bases and J by 6 bases, with 17 bases left in between. Germline V CDR1 and CDR2: MNHNY, SVGAGI (reference sequence). The CDR3 contains 13 residues. In DNA form, the CDR3 reads TGTGCCAGCTCTGTACGTGGGGGCCCCGAGCAGTACTTC. This codes for CASSVRGGPEQYF.

To note about this clone: The same CDR3 is also encoded by other DNA sequences in this sample. This chain links TRBV9 with TRBJ2-3; D is ambiguous. V lost 2 bases and J 3 bases, leaving 4 bases between the germline ends. This CDR3 region has 12 residues. Germline loops: CDR1 SGDLS, CDR2 YYNGEE. The CDR3 spells CASSVGTDTQYF. The CDR3 region has the DNA TGTGCCAGCAGCGTCGGTACAGATACGCAGTATTTT. Using reference TRBV9 and TRBJ2-3 for the parts outside the CDR3, the full variable domain is DSGVTQTPKHLITATGQRVTLRCSPRSGDLSVYWYQQSLDQGLQFLIQYYNGEERAKGNILERFSAQQFPDLHSELNLSSLELGDSALYFCASSVGTDTQYFGPGTRLTVL.

This clone was seen a single time. The J gene is TRBJ1-5, the V gene TRBV4-3, with D maybe TRBD1 (5 bases). This CDR3 has 13 amino acids. Germline V gives CDR1 LGHNA, CDR2 YSLEER. V was shortened by 3 bases and J by 7 bases, with 10 bases between the two germline ends. CDR3: CASSHDQGQPQHF. CDR3 nucleotide sequence: TGCGCCAGCAGCCATGACCAGGGACAGCCCCAGCATTTT.

This clone was recorded only once. CDR3 sequence (DNA): TGTGCCAGCAGCGTCACAGGGGGCATGACCCCCCAGTACTTC. Its translation: CASSVTGGMTPQYF. V is TRBV9 and J is TRBJ2-4, with 9 bases lining up with TRBD1. In germline, CDR1 is SGDLS, CDR2 YYNGEE. V gave up 2 bases and J gave up 13 bases; unmatched junction bases: 10. The CDR3 has 14 residues.

In DNA, the CDR3 is TGCAGCGTCAAAGGGACTAGTTACACCGGGGAGCTGTTTTTT. As protein: CSVKGTSYTGELFF. The chain couples TRBV29-1 to TRBJ2-2, with TRBD2 matching over 8 bases. The V segment lost 6 bases and the J segment 3 bases; nucleotides outside the gene matches: 6. This CDR3 comprises 14 residues. Germline values: CDR1 SQVTM, CDR2 ANQGSEA.

In DNA form, the CDR3 reads TGTGCCAGCAGCTTGGACAGGGCTTCTCGAAACACCATATATTTT. As protein: CASSLDRASRNTIYF. The chain has TRBV5-4 and TRBJ1-3, with a tentative D call TRBD1 (6 bases). Germline V CDR1 and CDR2: SGHNT, YYREEE (reference sequence). This CDR3 is built from 15 residues. V lost 0 bases to trimming and J lost 5 bases, with 12 bases between them.

The chain has TRBV12-5 and TRBJ1-6; weak D call: TRBD1 (5 bases). This CDR3 has 13 amino acids. The V end lost 5 bases, the J end lost 8 bases, and 10 bases lay between the germline ends. Germline loops: CDR1 LGHNT, CDR2 FRNRAP. The DNA for the CDR3 is TGTGCTAGTGGTAGCCAGGGTGATTCACCCCTCCACTTT. Translated, it gives CASGSQGDSPLHF.

The chain combines TRBV20-1 with TRBJ1-5; weak D call: TRBD1 (5 bases). Germline V gene sequence: CDR1 DFQATT, CDR2 SNEGSKA (reference sequence). Deletions cut 3 bases from V and 5 bases from J, with 14 bases between. This CDR3 region has 14 residues. In DNA form, the CDR3 reads TGCAGTGCTAGTCGACCCGTAGGGGATCAGCCCCAGCATTTT. Translating gives CSASRPVGDQPQHF.

The chain has TRBV7-2 and TRBJ2-3; D may be TRBD2 (6 bases). Between the trimmed V and J ends, which lost 4 bases and 5 bases, there was a span of 16 bases. The germline gives CDR1 SGHTA, CDR2 FQGNSA. The CDR3 has 15 residues. This chain's CDR3 is CASSSTGGAGDTQYF. CDR3 DNA: TGTGCCAGCAGCTCGACGGGCGGAGCGGGAGATACGCAGTATTTT.

The table lists this clone with a count of one. The rearrangement uses TRBV5-1 and TRBJ2-7, with 12 nucleotides matching TRBD2. The CDR3 has 16 residues. Unmatched junction bases numbered 11, after V lost 7 bases and J lost 3 bases. Germline V gene data show CDR1 as SGHRS and CDR2 as YFSETQ. As DNA, the CDR3 is TGCGCCAGCTCCCAAAAAGGACTAGCGGGGTACTACGAGCAGTACTTC. Its protein product is CASSQKGLAGYYEQYF. Full variable domain (rest looked up from reference TRBV5-1 and TRBJ2-7): KAGVTQTPRYLIKTRGQQVTLSCSPISGHRSVSWYQQTPGQGLQFLFEYFSETQRNKGNFPGRFSGRQFSNSRSEMNVSTLELGDSALYLCASSQKGLAGYYEQYFGPGTRLTVT.

The chain combines TRBV9 with TRBJ2-1; TRBD1 or TRBD2 may be the D gene (5 bases each). The CDR3 has 15 amino acids. Trimming pared 0 bases from V and 5 bases from J, leaving 12 bases between. Germline-derived CDR1 and CDR2 are SGDLS and YYNGEE. CDR3 bases: TGTGCCAGCAGCGTAGGGTGGGGGACCCACAATGAGCAGTTCTTC. Its translation: CASSVGWGTHNEQFF.

The gene calls are TRBV28 and TRBJ2-7; D is uncertain. CDR3 size: 10 residues. In germline, CDR1 is MDHEN, CDR2 SYDVKM. Trimming removed 4 bases at V and 6 bases at J, with 4 bases between. Here the CDR3 DNA reads TGTGCCAGCAGTTGGAGCGAGCAGTACTTC. This gives the protein CASSWSEQYF.

The V gene is TRBV9, the J gene TRBJ2-3; D gene unclear. The CDR3 has 15 residues. Germline loops: CDR1 SGDLS, CDR2 YYNGEE. The ends were cut back, 2 bases at V and 0 bases at J, with 10 bases in the middle. CDR3 protein: CASSVIGASTDTQYF. The CDR3 DNA sequence: TGTGCCAGCAGCGTCATAGGAGCTAGCACAGATACGCAGTATTTT.